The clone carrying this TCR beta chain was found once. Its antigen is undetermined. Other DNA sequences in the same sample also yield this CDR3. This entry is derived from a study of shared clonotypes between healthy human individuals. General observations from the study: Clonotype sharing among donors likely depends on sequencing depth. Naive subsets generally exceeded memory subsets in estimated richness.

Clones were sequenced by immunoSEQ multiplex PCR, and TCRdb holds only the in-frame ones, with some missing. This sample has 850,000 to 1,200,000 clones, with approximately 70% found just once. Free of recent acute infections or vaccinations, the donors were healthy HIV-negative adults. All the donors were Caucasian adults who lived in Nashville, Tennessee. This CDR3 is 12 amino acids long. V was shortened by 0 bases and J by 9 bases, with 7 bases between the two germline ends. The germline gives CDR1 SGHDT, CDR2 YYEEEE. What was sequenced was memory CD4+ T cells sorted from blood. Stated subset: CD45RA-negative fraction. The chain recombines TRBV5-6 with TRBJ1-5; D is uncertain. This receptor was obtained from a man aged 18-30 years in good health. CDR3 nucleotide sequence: TGTGCCAGCAGCTTGGTCCTGGGGCCCCAGCATTTT. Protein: CASSLVLGPQHF.